Following are 27 T cell receptor beta chains from one sample sequenced in a study of blood T cell repertoires in COVID-19 (dated by TCRdb to the early 2020s). The method behind the library was the immunoSEQ multiplex PCR assay. Imported from immuneACCESS, the table was reduced by TCRdb to in-frame sequences with V and J called. These copies leave out some clones; in studies compared against another copy, an unresolved V gene accounts for under half, and the cause of the remainder is not known. This sample comprises 30,000 to 45,000 clones, about nine tenths of them detected only once. The ten largest clonotypes hold 4.5% to 5.5% of the sample. Sequencing input: peripheral blood. These receptors were taken from a human donor in a cohort sampled during active COVID-19.

The rearrangement uses TRBV5-1 and TRBJ2-2, with 13 bases matching TRBD2. The CDR3 totals 17 residues. V trimming: 3 bases; J trimming: 0 bases; junction bases outside the gene matches: 2. Germline V gene lookup returns CDR1 SGHRS and CDR2 YFSETQ. The CDR3: CASSSGLAGANTGELFF. In DNA form, the CDR3 reads TGCGCCAGCAGCTCTGGACTAGCGGGGGCGAACACCGGGGAGCTGTTTTTT. Looking up the rest from reference TRBV5-1 and TRBJ2-2 gives the full variable domain: KAGVTQTPRYLIKTRGQQVTLSCSPISGHRSVSWYQQTPGQGLQFLFEYFSETQRNKGNFPGRFSGRQFSNSRSEMNVSTLELGDSALYLCASSSGLAGANTGELFFGEGSRLTVL.

This chain connects TRBV27 to TRBJ1-1; 7 bases map to TRBD1. The CDR3 runs to 14 residues. With V trimmed by 7 bases and J by 5 bases, 10 bases remained unmatched. Germline-derived CDR1 and CDR2 are MNHEY and SMNVEV (reference sequence). The CDR3 DNA sequence: TGTGCCAGCACCCGCGTGGAGGGGGCGACTGAAGCTTTCTTT. It translates to CASTRVEGATEAFF.

The V gene is TRBV5-5, the J gene TRBJ2-1; D is unclear. The CDR3 totals 16 residues. Trimming took 1 base from V and 0 from J, leaving 11 bases between them. Germline loops: CDR1 SGHKS, CDR2 YYEKEE (reference sequence). DNA of the CDR3: TGTGCCAGCAGCTTGAGTGCGGTGAGCTCCTACAATGAGCAGTTCTTC. Its translation is CASSLSAVSSYNEQFF.

The chain links TRBV3-1 (or the pseudogene TRBV3-2) to TRBJ1-1; 10 nucleotides line up with TRBD1. The CDR3 is 13 amino acids. Germline V gene lookup returns CDR1 LGHDT and CDR2 YNNKEL (reference sequence). V shed 6 bases, J shed 10 bases, and the junction held 8 bases outside the gene matches. CDR3 loop: CASSLEDRGPAFF. CDR3 DNA sequence: TGTGCCAGCAGTCTCGAAGACAGGGGGCCAGCTTTCTTT.

Here the CDR3 DNA reads TGTGCCAGCAGTCGGGGATCGAGCTCCTATAATTCACCCCTCCACTTT. This sequence encodes CASSRGSSSYNSPLHF. The chain is built from TRBV28 and TRBJ1-6; D not certain. The ends were cut back, 5 bases at V and 0 bases at J, with 11 bases in the middle. This CDR3 spans 16 amino acids. Germline CDR1 MDHEN, CDR2 SYDVKM.

The rearrangement links TRBV28 to TRBJ1-2; maybe TRBD1 (5 bases). V was cut by 3 bases and J by 7 bases, with 15 bases left in between. Looked up from germline, CDR1 is MDHEN and CDR2 is SYDVKM. This CDR3 is built from 14 residues. CDR3 protein: CASSFRVPQGGYTF. For the CDR3, the DNA is TGTGCCAGCAGTTTCCGGGTCCCTCAGGGTGGCTACACCTTC.

The chain combines TRBV28 with TRBJ1-2; a possible D gene is TRBD1 (5 bases). CDR1 is MDHEN and CDR2 is SYDVKM in the germline V gene. This CDR3 spans 14 amino acids. Trimming removed 6 bases from V and 4 bases from J, with 15 bases in between. The CDR3 sequence is CASRTAGGGYGYTF. The CDR3 DNA reads as TGTGCCAGCAGGACAGCGGGGGGTGGCTATGGCTACACCTTC.

The chain couples TRBV25-1 to TRBJ2-5, with TRBD2 matching 15 bases. The trim removed 3 bases at V and 4 bases at J, leaving 0 bases unmatched. Germline loops: CDR1 MGHDK, CDR2 SYGVNS. The length of the CDR3 is 15 residues. The CDR3 sequence is CASSEGLAGGETQYF. For the CDR3, the DNA is TGTGCCAGCAGTGAGGGACTAGCGGGAGGAGAGACCCAGTACTTC.

The chain employs TRBV18 and TRBJ2-7; D gene ambiguous. Trimming removed 1 base at V and 5 bases at J, with 12 bases between. Germline values: CDR1 KGHSH, CDR2 LQKENI. CDR3 length equals 14 residues. The CDR3 loop is CASSPQLGIHEQYF. DNA for the CDR3: TGTGCCAGCTCACCACAGCTAGGTATACACGAGCAGTACTTC.

The genes are TRBV18 and TRBJ2-7, with 7 bases matching TRBD2. From germline, CDR1 is KGHSH and CDR2 LQKENI. This CDR3 has 15 amino acids. J was trimmed by 3 bases and V by 0 bases; bases with no gene match: 5. The CDR3 DNA reads as TGTGCCAGCTCACCACCGCTATCTAGCGGCTACGAGCAGTACTTC. Protein sequence: CASSPPLSSGYEQYF.

The V call is TRBV3-1 (or the pseudogene TRBV3-2), the J call TRBJ1-3, with TRBD1 as a possible D gene (5 bases). Looked up from germline, CDR1 is LGHDT and CDR2 is YNNKEL (reference sequence). The length of the CDR3 is 14 residues. V was pared by 5 bases and J by 1 base, with 9 bases between. The CDR3 sequence is CASSVGGSGNTIYF. The CDR3 DNA is TGTGCCAGCAGCGTGGGGGGGTCTGGAAACACCATATATTTT.

The chain carries TRBV7-9 and TRBJ2-5; D is perhaps TRBD2 (6 bases). There are 15 residues in the CDR3. Trimming shortened V by 3 bases and J by 5 bases, and 16 bases separated the two germline ends. Germline-derived CDR1 and CDR2 are SEHNR and FQNEAQ (reference sequence). The DNA for the CDR3 is TGTGCCAGCAGCTTGCGACTAGGGAACGCGGAGACCCAGTACTTC. Protein sequence: CASSLRLGNAETQYF.

This clone was seen just once. The chain recombines TRBV24-1 with TRBJ2-1; TRBD2 agrees at 12 bases. V was clipped by 4 bases and J by 5 bases; unmatched bases: 5. Germline lookup yields CDR1 KGHDR and CDR2 SFDVKD. The CDR3 length is 16 residues. CDR3 bases: TGTGCCACCAGTGACCGGACTAGCGGGAATCACAATGAGCAGTTCTTC. Translated, it gives CATSDRTSGNHNEQFF.

The V and J genes are TRBV18 and TRBJ2-1, with D perhaps matching TRBD2 (5 bases). The V end was cut by 2 bases, the J end by 8 bases, with 10 bases between. This CDR3 comprises 13 residues. CDR1 is KGHSH and CDR2 is LQKENI in the germline V gene. CDR3 in DNA: TGTGCCAGCTCACCAGGTATGGGAGATGAGCAGTTCTTC. The encoded protein is CASSPGMGDEQFF.

CDR3 sequence: CASSPRDRTGVGTQYF. The DNA for the CDR3 is TGTGCCAGTAGTCCCCGGGACAGGACCGGCGTGGGGACCCAGTACTTC. The rearrangement links TRBV19 to TRBJ2-5, with 8 bases lining up with TRBD1. The CDR3 covers 16 residues. The germline gives CDR1 LNHDA, CDR2 SQIVND (reference sequence). Germline trimming cut 5 bases from V and 7 bases from J; bases unmatched to any gene: 15.

This clone came up a few times. This chain joins TRBV18 and TRBJ2-1; D might be TRBD1 (6 bases). The CDR3 sequence is 15 residues long. Trimming took 4 bases from V and 0 from J, leaving 10 bases between them. Germline values: CDR1 KGHSH, CDR2 LQKENI. The CDR3 loop is CASSQQGSSYNEQFF. For the CDR3, the DNA is TGTGCCAGCTCACAGCAGGGGAGCTCCTACAATGAGCAGTTCTTC.

The chain employs TRBV7-2 and TRBJ2-2, with TRBD2 identical over 9 bases. V shed 5 bases, J shed 5 bases, and the junction held 9 bases outside the gene matches. The CDR3 totals 16 residues. Germline V gene data show CDR1 as SGHTA and CDR2 as FQGNSA. The DNA for the CDR3 is TGTGCCAGCAGCGTACCTAGCGGGACGGGGACCGGGGAGCTGTTTTTT. Residues: CASSVPSGTGTGELFF.

V usage is TRBV12-3 or TRBV12-4 and J usage is TRBJ1-2, with a tentative D call TRBD1 (5 bases). Trimming cost V 5 bases and J 4 bases, with 5 bases left between them. The CDR3 loop spans 11 amino acids. The CDR3 DNA follows: TGTGCCAGCAGTCAGGGCTATGGCTACACCTTC. This translates into CASSQGYGYTF.

The chain has TRBV19 and TRBJ2-1, with 14 bases that match TRBD2. Trimming took 5 bases from V and 6 from J; bases not matched to a gene: 3. CDR3 length: 15 residues. Germline CDR1 reads LNHDA; CDR2 reads SQIVND (reference sequence). CDR3 DNA: TGTGCCAGTAGTTCCGGGACTAGCGGGGGCAATGAGCAGTTCTTC. This sequence encodes CASSSGTSGGNEQFF.

This clone appeared once. At one boundary the junction diverges from the germline segment, which might be a read error. Within the sample, other DNA sequences also encode this same CDR3. The rearrangement joins TRBV6-5 to TRBJ1-4; TRBD1 matches 9 bases. CDR1 MNHEY and CDR2 SVGAGI come from the germline V gene. The CDR3 length is 13 residues. The CDR3 bases are TGTGCCAGCAGTAGACAGGGGGTTGAAAAACTATTTTTT. Translating gives CASSRQGVEKLFF.

The chain is built from TRBV29-1 and TRBJ2-5, with a possible D match to TRBD2 (5 bases). Trimming stripped 4 bases from V and 7 bases from J, with 22 bases between. The CDR3 contains 15 residues. CDR1 is SQVTM and CDR2 is ANQGSEA in the germline V gene. In DNA, the CDR3 is TGCAGCGTTGGGACCCTAGCAGGCCTGAGCGGGACCCAGTACTTC. It yields the protein CSVGTLAGLSGTQYF.

This clone has just one count. The chain recombines TRBV5-8 with TRBJ2-5; D perhaps matches TRBD2 (6 bases). This CDR3 contains 12 residues. CDR1 SGHTS and CDR2 YDEGEE come from the germline V gene. The V end was cut by 6 bases, the J end by 6 bases, with 12 bases between. CDR3 sequence: CASKEGRKTQYF. The CDR3 DNA reads as TGTGCCAGCAAGGAAGGGAGGAAGACCCAGTACTTC.

The J gene is TRBJ1-3, the V gene TRBV7-2, with D unclear. Looked up from germline, CDR1 is SGHTA and CDR2 is FQGNSA. Trimming pared 1 base from V and 4 bases from J, leaving 14 bases between. This CDR3 contains 16 residues. Here the CDR3 reads CASSLVPGEWGNTIYF. The CDR3 nucleotides are TGTGCCAGCAGCTTAGTACCTGGAGAGTGGGGAAACACCATATATTTT.

The rearrangement uses TRBV20-1 and TRBJ1-5; D is undetermined. Trimming cost V 3 bases and J 4 bases, with 7 bases left between them. Germline V gene data show CDR1 as DFQATT and CDR2 as SNEGSKA (reference sequence). The CDR3 extends over 12 amino acids. CDR3 nucleotides: TGCAGTGCTAGTCCGGGGAATCAGCCCCAGCATTTT. It translates to CSASPGNQPQHF.

The genes are TRBV20-1 and TRBJ1-1; D gene ambiguous. Germline-derived CDR1 and CDR2 are DFQATT and SNEGSKA (reference sequence). V lost 5 bases to trimming and J lost 5 bases, with 9 bases between them. The CDR3 is made up of 11 amino acids. For the CDR3, the DNA is TGCAGTGCTGAATCCGGGACTGAAGCTTTCTTT. Its protein product is CSAESGTEAFF.

The V call is TRBV5-4, the J call TRBJ2-3; 14 nucleotides match TRBD2. CDR3 length: 19 residues. Unmatched junction bases numbered 15, after V lost 3 bases and J lost 6 bases. CDR1 SGHNT and CDR2 YYREEE come from the germline V gene (reference sequence). CDR3 bases: TGTGCCAGCAGCTCCCGACTAGCGGGAGGGCCCAGGGTGTACGATACGCAGTATTTT. This codes for CASSSRLAGGPRVYDTQYF.

Here the CDR3 reads CASRNDRAPYEQYF. The CDR3, as DNA: TGTGCCAGCAGGAACGACAGGGCCCCCTACGAGCAGTACTTC. The chain links TRBV28 to TRBJ2-7; TRBD1 aligns across 7 bases. From germline, CDR1 is MDHEN and CDR2 SYDVKM. After removal of 6 bases from V and 2 bases from J, the junction contained 7 bases not matched to a gene. The CDR3 is 14 residues long. The full variable domain, in which reference TRBV28 and TRBJ2-7 provide the parts outside the CDR3, is DVKVTQSSRYLVKRTGEKVFLECVQDMDHENMFWYRQDPGLGLRLIYFSYDVKMKEKGDIPEGYSVSREKKERFSLILESASTNQTSMYLCASRNDRAPYEQYFGPGTRLTVT.